One sample yielded the 29 T cell receptor beta chains listed below, sequenced in a study of molecular identifiers for immune sequencing clone quantification. TCRdb re-analysed the PCR reads in MiXCR, keeping a single row per CDR3 protein. The table lists some 320,000 distinct CDR3 sequences, 20% to 25% of them singletons. The specimen sequenced was naive CD8+ T cells from blood, with Jurkat cell RNA spiked in. Specified subset: FACS-sorted CD8+CD4-CCR7+CD45RA+ naive T cells. The receptors originated from a human donor in good health. Some libraries in this study had Jurkat cell RNA spiked in.

A note on this clonotype: A single base separates this from a much larger clone, so it may be a read error. This likely comes from a read error, as the CDR3 has no conserved phenylalanine or tryptophan at its end. The CDR3 sequence is CATSSEAAYEQYL. In nucleotides, the CDR3 is TGTGCCACCAGCTCAGAAGCAGCCTACGAGCAGTACCTC. The rearrangement links TRBV15 to TRBJ2-7; D unresolved. The V end was cut by 5 bases, the J end by 2 bases, with 10 bases between. The germline V gene encodes CDR1 LNHNV and CDR2 YYDKDF (reference sequence). The CDR3 spans 13 residues.

This clonotype showed up many times. In DNA, the CDR3 is TGTGCCAGTACTCGGACAGGGGGACAAGCTAACTATGGCTACACCTTC. Translated: CASTRTGGQANYGYTF. This chain connects TRBV19 to TRBJ1-2; 10 bases align to TRBD1. The V gene's germline CDR1 is LNHDA and CDR2 SQIVND (reference sequence). Germline trimming cut 7 bases from V and 0 bases from J; bases unmatched to any gene: 8. This CDR3 spans 16 amino acids.

Worth noting for this clonotype: A read error is possible here, since a much larger clone lies one base away. J is TRBJ2-5 and V is TRBV7-9; 8 bases are shared with TRBD1. Germline values: CDR1 SEHNR, CDR2 FQNEAQ (reference sequence). The CDR3 sequence is 15 residues long. The DNA for the CDR3 is TGTGCCGGCAGCTTAGTACAGGGGGTTCAAGAGACCCAGTACTTC. Its protein is CAGSLVQGVQETQYF.

This clonotype was found a few times. V usage is TRBV3-1 and J usage is TRBJ1-1, with a weak D call TRBD1 (5 bases). Per the germline V gene, CDR1 is LGHDT and CDR2 is YNNKEL (reference sequence). V gave up 0 bases and J gave up 2 bases, with 10 bases separating them. The CDR3 runs 15 residues. The CDR3 DNA sequence: TGTGCCAGCAGCCAAGATCTGGGGGTTAACACTGAAGCTTTCTTT. Amino acids: CASSQDLGVNTEAFF.

The V gene is TRBV11-2, the J gene TRBJ2-2; D is ambiguous. The CDR3 loop spans 16 amino acids. From germline, CDR1 is SGHAT and CDR2 FQNNGV. V was cut by 4 bases and J by 4 bases, with 16 bases left in between. The CDR3 spells CASSSLAQIGTGELFF. CDR3 bases: TGTGCCAGCAGCTCTTTAGCCCAGATCGGCACCGGGGAGCTGTTTTTT. Looking up the rest from reference TRBV11-2 and TRBJ2-2 gives the full variable domain: EAGVAQSPRYKIIEKRQSVAFWCNPISGHATLYWYQQILGQGPKLLIQFQNNGVVDDSQLPKDRFSAERLKGVDSTLKIQPAKLEDSAVYLCASSSLAQIGTGELFFGEGSRLTVL.

Note on this clonotype: A much bigger clone sits one base away, suggesting this may be a read error. This chain uses TRBV28 with TRBJ2-5; maybe TRBD2 (7 bases). V was shortened by 3 bases and J by 7 bases, with 15 bases between the two germline ends. CDR3 length: 14 amino acids. Germline lookup yields CDR1 MDHEN and CDR2 SYDVKM. The chain's CDR3 is CASSFIRGGGTQYF. For the CDR3, the DNA is TGTGCCAGCAGTTTCATCAGGGGAGGGGGGACCCAGTACTTC. Full variable domain (outside the CDR3, taken from reference TRBV28 and TRBJ2-5): DVKVTQSSRYLVKRTGEKVFLECVQDMDHENMFWYRQDPGLGLRLIYFSYDVKMKEKGDIPEGYSVSREKKERFSLILESASTNQTSMYLCASSFIRGGGTQYFGPGTRLLVL.

This clonotype was seen just once. Its ends do not fully match the called genes, so a read error is possible. V is TRBV7-9 and J is TRBJ2-7; D possibly corresponds to TRBD2 (5 bases). Germline CDR1 and CDR2: SEHNR and FQNEAQ (reference sequence). CDR3 size: 13 residues. The CDR3 DNA reads TGTGCCGGCAGCCGAGGGTCATCCTACGAGCAGTACTTC. As protein: CAGSRGSSYEQYF.

This clonotype occurred a few times. The V call is TRBV5-6, the J call TRBJ1-5; 8 nucleotides agree with TRBD1. After removal of 4 bases from V and 3 bases from J, the junction contained 6 bases not matched to a gene. The germline gives CDR1 SGHDT, CDR2 YYEEEE. The CDR3 spans 15 residues. The CDR3 DNA is TGTGCCAGCAGCATGGCAGGGGGCTTCAATCAGCCCCAGCATTTT. Translated: CASSMAGGFNQPQHF.

Turning to this clonotype: A read error may be the cause here, since a much bigger clone is one base away. The CDR3 region is CASGPGWNYGYTF. The CDR3 DNA sequence: TGTGCTAGTGGTCCGGGATGGAACTATGGCTACACCTTC. This chain connects TRBV12-5 to TRBJ1-2; D is undetermined. V was trimmed by 5 bases and J by 2 bases, leaving 9 bases between them. The CDR3 is 13 amino acids. Germline CDR1 reads LGHNT; CDR2 reads FRNRAP.

For this clonotype: A much larger clonotype is one base distant, so this may be a read error. The chain couples TRBV9 to TRBJ1-1; 8 nucleotides line up with TRBD1. The CDR3 runs to 15 residues. Germline assignment: CDR1 SGDLS and CDR2 YYNGEE. The CDR3 protein is CASSGDRTMNTETFF. The CDR3 DNA reads TGTGCCAGCAGCGGGGACAGGACGATGAACACTGAAACTTTCTTT.

In DNA, the CDR3 is TGTGCCAGCAGACAAAAAGTGGGGGGTCCGACCTCCTACGAGCAGTACTTC. Translation gives CASRQKVGGPTSYEQYF. The chain carries TRBV28 and TRBJ2-7; maybe TRBD2 (6 bases). CDR3 size: 17 residues. Trimming shortened V by 6 bases and J by 0 bases, and 21 bases separated the two germline ends. Per the germline V gene, CDR1 is MDHEN and CDR2 is SYDVKM.

This clonotype was recorded many times. This rearrangement joins TRBV5-1 to TRBJ1-6, with D unclear. Trimming cost V 0 bases and J 0 bases, with 13 bases left between them. Germline V gene data show CDR1 as SGHRS and CDR2 as YFSETQ. The CDR3 is made up of 18 amino acids. CDR3 loop: CASSLDGRFSSYNSPLHF. The CDR3 DNA sequence: TGCGCCAGCAGCTTGGATGGCAGGTTTAGCTCCTATAATTCACCCCTCCACTTT.

In its sample, this clonotype was seen many times. The CDR3 loop reads CASSEFKGVNTEAFF. In DNA form, the CDR3 reads TGTGCCAGCAGTGAATTCAAGGGGGTGAACACTGAAGCTTTCTTT. The genes are TRBV6-1 and TRBJ1-1; D is possibly TRBD1 (6 bases). Trimming left V 2 bases short and J 0 bases short, with 10 bases between. Looked up from germline, CDR1 is MNHNS and CDR2 is SASEGT. The length of the CDR3 is 15 residues.

This clonotype appeared many times. The chain combines TRBV19 with TRBJ1-5; D gene unclear. Trimming pared 5 bases from V and 0 bases from J, leaving 8 bases between. Germline V CDR1 and CDR2: LNHDA, SQIVND (reference sequence). The CDR3 totals 14 residues. CDR3 in amino acids: CASSPEYSNQPQHF. The CDR3 nucleotides are TGTGCCAGTAGTCCGGAATATAGCAATCAGCCCCAGCATTTT.

This clonotype was counted ten times or more. This chain uses TRBV4-1 with TRBJ1-1, with unresolved D. V was cut by 0 bases and J by 1 base, with 6 bases left in between. Germline-derived CDR1 and CDR2 are MGHRA and YSYEKL. This CDR3 is built from 14 residues. The CDR3 loop is CASSQDYSNTEAFF. The DNA of the CDR3 is TGCGCCAGCAGCCAAGATTATTCGAACACTGAAGCTTTCTTT.

In this sample, this clonotype turned up many times. This sequence joins TRBV5-4 and TRBJ2-3, with D perhaps being TRBD1 or TRBD2 (5 bases each). In germline, CDR1 is SGHNT, CDR2 YYREEE (reference sequence). The CDR3 consists of 15 residues. V dropped 4 bases and J dropped 6 bases, with 18 bases sitting between them. The CDR3 DNA is TGTGCCAGCAGCCCCGCATGGGGGAGCGGCGATACGCAGTATTTT. Its translation is CASSPAWGSGDTQYF.

For this clonotype: Given a much more abundant clone one base away, this may be a read error. The conserved phenylalanine or tryptophan normally closing the CDR3 is absent here, so this likely arose from a read error. CDR3 sequence (DNA): TGTGCCAGTAGTATCATCCAGTCCACAGATACGCAGTATTCT. This gives the protein CASSIIQSTDTQYS. The rearrangement links TRBV19 to TRBJ2-3; no definite D call. With 3 bases removed from V and 2 bases from J, the gap between germline ends came to 9 bases. The CDR3 totals 14 residues. Germline assignment: CDR1 LNHDA and CDR2 SQIVND (reference sequence).

This clonotype was found many times. At one end, the junction sequence differs from germline, possibly due to a read error. The gene calls are TRBV5-3 and TRBJ2-7; TRBD2 matches at 12 bases. TRBV5-3 is identified as an open reading frame with a role that is uncertain. The CDR3 spans 14 residues. The chain's CDR3 is CASSLRLAGDEQYF. The CDR3 coding sequence is TGTGCCAGCAGCTTGAGACTAGCGGGAGACGAGCAGTACTTC.

This clonotype was seen at least ten times. The chain uses TRBV28 and TRBJ2-5; D is undetermined. The V end was cut by 5 bases, the J end by 2 bases, with 12 bases between. From germline, CDR1 is MDHEN and CDR2 SYDVKM. The length of the CDR3 is 14 residues. CDR3 in amino acids: CASSLSAAQETQYF. CDR3 sequence (DNA): TGTGCCAGCAGTCTCTCGGCGGCTCAAGAGACCCAGTACTTC.

To note about this clonotype: This may be a read error, as it is one base from a much larger clone. This chain uses TRBV15 with TRBJ1-2; D uncertain. This CDR3 spans 14 amino acids. In germline, CDR1 is LNHNV, CDR2 YYDKDF (reference sequence). CDR3 loop: CATSRDLQNYDYTF. Here the CDR3 DNA reads TGTGCCACCAGCAGAGATCTCCAGAACTATGACTACACCTTC.

This clonotype occurred many times. V is TRBV19 and J is TRBJ2-1; D is possibly TRBD2 (5 bases). CDR1 is LNHDA, CDR2 SQIVND, per germline (reference sequence). This CDR3 comprises 16 residues. Trimming stripped 5 bases from V and 0 bases from J, with 14 bases between. CDR3 nucleotides: TGTGCCAGTAGTGCCCTAGGACGGGGCTCCTACAATGAGCAGTTCTTC. This translates into CASSALGRGSYNEQFF.

The table lists this clonotype with many counts. V usage is TRBV5-1 and J usage is TRBJ1-1, with no clear D. The CDR3 covers 14 residues. Germline V gene lookup returns CDR1 SGHRS and CDR2 YFSETQ. Between the trimmed V and J ends, which lost 0 bases and 2 bases, there was a span of 8 bases. Here the CDR3 reads CASSLENPNTEAFF. For the CDR3, the DNA is TGCGCCAGCAGCTTGGAGAACCCAAACACTGAAGCTTTCTTT.

In this sample, this clonotype turned up many times. The chain combines TRBV29-1 with TRBJ1-1; D not resolved. The V and J ends lost 1 base and 0 bases respectively, with 6 bases between them. Germline assignment: CDR1 SQVTM and CDR2 ANQGSEA. The CDR3 loop spans 13 amino acids. CDR3 nucleotides: TGCAGCGTTGAAGTCCCCCTGAACACTGAAGCTTTCTTT. Amino acid sequence: CSVEVPLNTEAFF.

Remarks on this clonotype: No conserved phenylalanine or tryptophan ends this CDR3, so it is likely a read error. The V call is TRBV7-9, the J call TRBJ2-3; 10 bases map to TRBD1. CDR1 and CDR2 (germline): SEHNR, FQNEAQ (reference sequence). This CDR3 has 17 amino acids. The CDR3 nucleotides read TGTGCCAGCGGCTTCCTGACCGGGACAGGGGTGACAGATACGCAGTATCTT. Translation gives CASGFLTGTGVTDTQYL.

This clonotype was picked up a small number of times. This chain links TRBV14 with TRBJ1-2; D is unresolved. Trimming cost V 3 bases and J 4 bases, with 9 bases left between them. The CDR3 has 13 residues. Germline CDR1 reads SGHDN; CDR2 reads FVKESK. Here the CDR3 DNA reads TGTGCCAGCAGCCAGACACGAACCTATGGCTACACCTTC. Its translation: CASSQTRTYGYTF. Filled out from reference TRBV14 and TRBJ1-2, the complete variable domain reads EAGVTQFPSHSVIEKGQTVTLRCDPISGHDNLYWYRRVMGKEIKFLLHFVKESKQDESGMPNNRFLAERTGGTYSTLKVQPAELEDSGVYFCASSQTRTYGYTFGSGTRLTVV.

This clonotype came up many times. The J gene is TRBJ2-6, the V gene TRBV6-5; D gene unclear. With 6 bases removed from V and 2 bases from J, the gap between germline ends came to 11 bases. The length of the CDR3 is 15 residues. From germline, CDR1 is MNHEY and CDR2 SVGAGI. CDR3 amino acids: CASRVRRAGANVLTF. The CDR3 bases are TGTGCCAGCAGGGTCAGGCGCGCTGGGGCCAACGTCCTGACTTTC.

This clonotype was counted at least ten times. The V gene is TRBV29-1, the J gene TRBJ1-1, with TRBD1 as a possible D gene (5 bases). Germline lookup yields CDR1 SQVTM and CDR2 ANQGSEA. V lost 3 bases to trimming and J lost 4 bases, with 15 bases between them. The CDR3 loop spans 14 amino acids. In nucleotides, the CDR3 is TGCAGCGTTGAGGGGGATTTTAGAATCACTGAAGCTTTCTTT. Translating gives CSVEGDFRITEAFF.

V gene TRBV30 combines with J gene TRBJ2-3; D unresolved. Germline-derived CDR1 and CDR2 are GTSNPN and SVGIG (reference sequence). Trimming cost V 3 bases and J 6 bases, with 7 bases left between them. The CDR3 sequence is 11 residues long. The CDR3 reads CAWSVGDTQYF. DNA of the CDR3: TGTGCCTGGAGCGTTGGTGATACGCAGTATTTT. Using reference TRBV30 and TRBJ2-3 for the parts outside the CDR3, the full variable domain is SQTIHQWPATLVQPVGSPLSLECTVEGTSNPNLYWYRQAAGRGLQLLFYSVGIGQISSEVPQNLSASRPQDRQFILSSKKLLLSDSGFYLCAWSVGDTQYFGPGTRLTVL.

The sample holds many counts of this clonotype. This chain's CDR3 is CASSPGAGGTDTQYF. CDR3 DNA sequence: TGTGCCAGCAGCCCCGGGGCGGGGGGTACAGATACGCAGTATTTT. The chain employs TRBV7-6 and TRBJ2-3; 8 nucleotides line up with TRBD2. This CDR3 is built from 15 residues. Germline loops: CDR1 SGHVS, CDR2 FNYEAQ. With 5 bases clipped from V and 3 bases from J, the junction kept 7 bases outside the gene matches.